This is a list of T cell receptor beta chains from one sample in a study of T cells expressing NK-cell markers. TCRdb re-called the 5' RACE reads and shows each CDR3 protein once, DNA omitted. The sample includes some 110,000 distinct CDR3 sequences. Sequencing was carried out using blood T cells: a sorted CD56 or NKG2C T cell subset, CD4+ or CD8+ T cells, or bulk PBMC T cells (not recorded which). All receptors come from a woman between 18 and 70 years old in good health. Both conserved end residues are part of each CDR3.

j_call v_call cdr3_aa
TRBJ1-1 TRBV4-3 CASRDGRMNTEAFF
TRBJ2-2 TRBV24-1 CATSELGTANTGELFF
TRBJ1-1 TRBV20-1 CSASDGNTEAFF
TRBJ2-2 TRBV9 CASSPSGTTGELFF
TRBJ1-4 TRBV21-1 CASSTDEKLFF
TRBJ2-3 TRBV24-1 CAPPPTFLPSDRECDTQYF
TRBJ2-1 TRBV15 CATSRPLVGGAAYNEQFF
TRBJ2-1 TRBV7-8 CASSYAPGLAGFNEQFF
TRBJ2-3 TRBV25-1 CASSDRWDRITDTQYF
TRBJ2-1 TRBV28 CASSNELGPNNEQFF
TRBJ2-7 TRBV4-1 CASSQVLRSSYEQYF
TRBJ2-3 TRBV9 CASSVEAGTQTDTQYF
TRBJ2-5 TRBV5-1 CASSQAVLQETQYF
TRBJ2-4 TRBV5-3 CARTPGGGKNIQYF
TRBJ1-4 TRBV15 CATSREEGINEKLFF
TRBJ2-1 TRBV29-1 CSVDTVSYNEQFF
TRBJ2-5 TRBV9 CASSVGNGETQYF